This entry concerns a single TCR beta chain. Authors' processing steps: Amplified reference gene primers provided the basis for estimating nucleated cell counts. Only in-frame clones appear in the TCRdb table, and some are missing; sequencing was by immunoSEQ multiplex PCR. D and trimming were read from the DNA, whereas the V and J calls and clone size are those reported in that table. The sample carries approximately 30,000 clones, roughly 87% recorded once. This sample is drawn from a study of blood T cell repertoires in COVID-19. Whole-study context: The United States, Italy and Spain were the sources of the acute and convalescent COVID-19 samples.

V shed 5 bases and J shed 8 bases, with 21 bases lying between them. The CDR3 extends over 16 amino acids. The germline CDR1 and CDR2 sequences are SEHNR and FQNEAQ (reference sequence). Source material: peripheral blood. The rearrangement uses TRBV7-9 and TRBJ1-4; possibly TRBD1 for D (5 bases). The TCR comes from a human donor in a cohort sampled during active COVID-19. The CDR3 protein is CASSPLQWQGGEKLFF. In DNA form, the CDR3 reads TGTGCCAGCAGCCCCCTCCAGTGGCAGGGTGGGGAAAAACTGTTTTTT.